Shown below are 7 T cell receptor beta chains from a single sample sequenced in a study of control samples from healthy donors and cancer patients (TCRdb year 2020). The library was produced with the immunoSEQ multiplex PCR assay. Here the immuneACCESS table is served through TCRdb, limited to in-frame sequences with V and J called. Missing clones are a known gap in these copies; in checked studies unresolved V genes cover under half, and the rest lacks a known reason. The sample table records some 120,000 clones; roughly nine tenths of these occur just once. The ten top clones hold 6.5% to 9% of the sample. Material: blood. These TCRs come from a woman aged 18-35 years in good health.

The chain links TRBV24-1 to TRBJ1-2, with D perhaps matching TRBD1 (5 bases). This CDR3 is 16 amino acids long. Germline CDR1 and CDR2: KGHDR and SFDVKD. Deletions cut 4 bases from V and 0 bases from J, with 14 bases between. CDR3 coding DNA: TGTGCCACCAGTGACCCCCAAGACAGTGCTAACTATGGCTACACCTTC. Protein sequence: CATSDPQDSANYGYTF.

The V gene is TRBV5-6, the J gene TRBJ2-5, with 14 bases matching TRBD2. The CDR3 length is 18 residues. Germline V gene lookup returns CDR1 SGHDT and CDR2 YYEEEE. V dropped 6 bases and J dropped 2; count of bases not matched to a gene: 12. DNA of the CDR3: TGTGCCAGCACCACACGACTAGCGGGAGGGCTACCTCAAGAGACCCAGTACTTC. This codes for CASTTRLAGGLPQETQYF.

CDR3 bases: TGTGCCAGCAGCCTGGGAACAGGGGTGGCAGATACGCAGTATTTT. It yields the protein CASSLGTGVADTQYF. The rearrangement joins TRBV13 to TRBJ2-3; 7 nucleotides line up with TRBD1. The V gene's germline CDR1 is PRHDT and CDR2 FYEKMQ (reference sequence). The CDR3 runs 15 residues. Trimming at V came to 5 bases and at J to 4 bases, leaving 9 bases not matched to a gene.

The chain couples TRBV4-3 to TRBJ2-7; no clear D gene. This CDR3 contains 15 residues. Germline CDR1 LGHNA, CDR2 YSLEER. V was clipped by 0 bases and J by 0 bases, with 9 bases between them. Written as DNA, the CDR3 is TGCGCCAGCAGCCAAGATTTTGCACCCTCCTACGAGCAGTACTTC. Its translation: CASSQDFAPSYEQYF.

The rearrangement uses TRBV7-6 and TRBJ2-1; 11 bases align to TRBD2. The V and J ends lost 5 bases and 4 bases, in that order; junction bases with no gene match: 7. This CDR3 contains 16 residues. CDR1 and CDR2 from the germline V gene are SGHVS and FNYEAQ. CDR3 coding DNA: TGTGCCAGCAGCGAAACTAGCGGGAGTTTATACAATGAGCAGTTCTTC. Its translation is CASSETSGSLYNEQFF.

V usage is TRBV9 and J usage is TRBJ1-2; possibly TRBD1 for D (5 bases). This CDR3 contains 13 residues. Between the trimmed V and J ends, which lost 0 bases and 7 bases, there was a span of 10 bases. CDR1 SGDLS and CDR2 YYNGEE come from the germline V gene. This CDR3 is CASSVVQGLGYTF. CDR3 nucleotides: TGTGCCAGCAGCGTAGTCCAGGGACTTGGCTACACCTTC.

The genes are TRBV15 and TRBJ2-7, with D possibly matching TRBD2 (8 bases). This CDR3 contains 15 residues. V was clipped by 6 bases and J by 1 base, with 16 bases between them. Germline V gene data show CDR1 as LNHNV and CDR2 as YYDKDF (reference sequence). The CDR3 sequence is CATRRGRGVSYEQYF. DNA for the CDR3: TGTGCCACCAGAAGGGGGCGGGGGGTTTCCTACGAGCAGTACTTC.